This is a list of T cell receptor beta chains from one sample in a study of blood T cell repertoires in COVID-19. The repertoire was sequenced with immunoSEQ multiplex PCR; TCRdb's copy has only in-frame clones and lacks some. The data hold around 380,000 clones, with roughly 80% observed a single time. Source material: peripheral blood. The receptors here all came from a human donor with acute or convalescent COVID-19. The donor label of this sample is uncertain. Both conserved end residues are part of each CDR3. The order of the fields is V gene, J gene, clone size, D gene, CDR3 DNA, CDR3 protein. A D gene is named only where the DNA matches it firmly. Clone size is shown for a subset of rows, as once, few, many or a class of expanded clone.

>TRBV28|TRBJ1-5|few|-
TGTGCCAGCAGTACCCGGTCCTCAACTAGCAATCAGCCCCAGCATTTT
CASSTRSSTSNQPQHF
>TRBV6-1|TRBJ1-4|many|-
TGTGCCAGCAGTGAATACGGGGGGCATAGTAATGAAAAACTGTTTTTT
CASSEYGGHSNEKLFF
>TRBV6-5|TRBJ1-5|few|-
TGTGCCAGCATGGTAGGGGAACCCAGCAATCAGCCCCAGCATTTT
CASMVGEPSNQPQHF
>TRBV5-4|TRBJ1-1|few|-
TGTGCCAGCAGCTCGGAGGGACGGAGTTGGGGGAACACTGAAGCTTTCTTT
CASSSEGRSWGNTEAFF
>TRBV7-6|TRBJ2-6|-|-
TGTGCCAGCAGCTTAGGCGGTTATTCTGGGGCCAACGTCCTGACTTTC
CASSLGGYSGANVLTF
>TRBV5-1|TRBJ2-7|-|-
TGCGCCAGCAGCTTGGACAGGAGCCGCTACGAGCAGTACTTC
CASSLDRSRYEQYF
>TRBV18|TRBJ1-1|-|-
TGTGCCAGCTCACCACAGGAGGGGAACACTGAAGCTTTCTTT
CASSPQEGNTEAFF
>TRBV6-5|TRBJ1-5|once|-
TGTGCCAGCAGTTACTCTCGGTATAGCAATCAGCCCCAGCATTTT
CASSYSRYSNQPQHF
>TRBV28|TRBJ1-5|-|TRBD1
TGTGCCAGCACCGTGGGACAGGGCAAAAATCAGCCCCAGCATTTT
CASTVGQGKNQPQHF
>TRBV19|TRBJ2-1|-|-
TGTGCCAGTAGTTGGGGGGTAGGGTCCTACAATGAGCAGTTCTTC
CASSWGVGSYNEQFF
>TRBV18|TRBJ2-1|-|TRBD2
TGTGCCAGCTCACCACTAGCGGGGGGTATCTACAATGAGCAGTTCTTC
CASSPLAGGIYNEQFF
>TRBV6-1|TRBJ1-2|-|-
TGTGCCAGCAGTGAAGGTTCGGGAGGTGGCTACACCTTC
CASSEGSGGGYTF
>TRBV11-2|TRBJ1-4|-|TRBD1
TGTGCCAGCAGCCCGACAGGGGTGGGTGAAAAACTGTTTTTT
CASSPTGVGEKLFF
>TRBV6-5|TRBJ1-4|-|TRBD1
TGTGCCAGCCAGGGGCAGGGGGCAACTAATGAAAAACTGTTTTTT
CASQGQGATNEKLFF
>TRBV29-1|TRBJ2-7|once|TRBD1
TGCAGCGTGTCGGGACAGGGGGGCTACGAGCAGTACTTC
CSVSGQGGYEQYF
>TRBV30|TRBJ1-2|-|TRBD1
TGTGCCTGGGAGTCGGGACAGCTTTATGGCTACACCTTC
CAWESGQLYGYTF
>TRBV3-1/TRBV3-2|TRBJ2-1|few|TRBD1
TGTGCCAGCAGCCCCCGGGACAGGGCCAATGAGCAGTTCTTC
CASSPRDRANEQFF
>TRBV3-1/TRBV3-2|TRBJ1-6|-|TRBD1
TGTGCCAGCAGCCGGACAGGGAATTCACCCCTCCACTTT
CASSRTGNSPLHF
>TRBV19|TRBJ2-1|-|TRBD2
TGTGCCAGTAGCCGCACTAGCGTAGGGGAGCAGTTCTTC
CASSRTSVGEQFF
>TRBV3-1/TRBV3-2|TRBJ2-6|-|TRBD1
TGTGCCAGCAGCCGGGGACAGGGTACCTCTGGGGCCAACGTCCTGACTTTC
CASSRGQGTSGANVLTF
>TRBV28|TRBJ1-1|-|-
TGTGCCAGCAGTTTCTGGAGGACTGAAGCTTTCTTT
CASSFWRTEAFF
>TRBV11-2|TRBJ1-2|once|TRBD1
TGTGCCAGCAGCTTCGTCCAGACTTGGACAGGGGGTGGCTACACCTTC
CASSFVQTWTGGGYTF
>TRBV7-9|TRBJ2-2|-|-
TGTGCCAGCAGAAGGGAGGCCGGGGAGCTGTTTTTT
CASRREAGELFF
>TRBV6-6|TRBJ2-4|-|TRBD1
TGTGCCAGCAGTGACCGCGGACAGGGCAACATTCAGTACTTC
CASSDRGQGNIQYF
>TRBV2|TRBJ1-2|once|-
TGTGCCAGCAGCCCTCCGGGGTCCACCGGAGGCTACACCTTC
CASSPPGSTGGYTF
>TRBV7-8|TRBJ1-5|once|TRBD1
TGTGCCAGCGGGACAGGTGTAAATCAGCCCCAGCATTTT
CASGTGVNQPQHF
>TRBV5-1|TRBJ2-1|once|TRBD2
TGCGCCAGCAGCTTAGTGGGAGGGCCCTCGAATGAGCAGTTCTTC
CASSLVGGPSNEQFF
>TRBV5-1|TRBJ1-1|-|-
TGCGCCAGCAGCTCGCGGACTGAAGCTTTCTTT
CASSSRTEAFF
>TRBV21-1|TRBJ2-7|-|-
TGTGCCAGCTTAACTCCCGGGACTAGCGGGAGAAGGATGTACGAGCAGTACTTC
CASLTPGTSGRRMYEQYF
>TRBV19|TRBJ1-5|-|-
TGTGCCAGTAGTATAAGGCCCGGGAGGGATTATCAGCCCCAGCATTTT
CASSIRPGRDYQPQHF
>TRBV5-1|TRBJ2-2|-|TRBD1
TGCGCCAGCAGAGGACAGGCGAACACCGGGGAGCTGTTTTTT
CASRGQANTGELFF
>TRBV5-1|TRBJ2-1|-|-
TGCGCCAGCAGCTTGGGCCCATTAGATGAGCAGTTCTTC
CASSLGPLDEQFF
>TRBV24-1|TRBJ1-5|-|TRBD1
TGTGCCACCACCCGTGGACAGGGTTCTTGTCCCCAGCATTTT
CATTRGQGSCPQHF
>TRBV18|TRBJ1-5|-|TRBD1
TGTGCCAGCTCACCGCTGACAGGGGGCAATCAGCCCCAGCATTTT
CASSPLTGGNQPQHF
>TRBV11-3|TRBJ1-1|-|-
TGTGCCAGCAGCTTAGGGCCAGGGGACATGAACACTGAAGCTTTCTTT
CASSLGPGDMNTEAFF
>TRBV7-9|TRBJ1-1|-|TRBD1
TGTGCCAGCAGCTTATTTGCAGGGGGCGAAGCTTTCTTT
CASSLFAGGEAFF
>TRBV29-1|TRBJ2-1|-|-
TGCAGCGGGTCTGACAGGTTAGCCTACAATGAGCAGTTCTTC
CSGSDRLAYNEQFF
>TRBV2|TRBJ1-1|-|TRBD1
TGTGCCAGCAACATACAGGGGAGCACTGAAGCTTTCTTT
CASNIQGSTEAFF
>TRBV7-9|TRBJ1-4|-|-
TGTGCCAGCAGCCCACAACAGGCAACTAATGAAAAACTGTTTTTT
CASSPQQATNEKLFF
>TRBV2|TRBJ1-1|-|TRBD1
TGTGCCAGCAGGGACAGGGGGTCTGTAGGCACTGAAGCTTTCTTT
CASRDRGSVGTEAFF
>TRBV10-3|TRBJ1-2|few|-
TGTGCCATCAGTGAACCCGCCGACAGCCGATTCTATGGCTACACCTTC
CAISEPADSRFYGYTF
>TRBV10-2|TRBJ1-5|-|-
TGCGCCAGCAGTGAGTCGGCGGGTCCCCAGCCCCAGCATTTT
CASSESAGPQPQHF
>TRBV5-1|TRBJ2-2|-|TRBD2
TGCGCCAGCAGCTTGGAGGCGGGAGGCGCCGGGGAGCTGTTTTTT
CASSLEAGGAGELFF
>TRBV7-2|TRBJ2-7|few|-
TGTGCCAGCAGCTTAGGCCCCACGTTGGCCCACAGGGCCTACGAGCAGTACTTC
CASSLGPTLAHRAYEQYF
>TRBV6-1|TRBJ2-3|-|-
TGTGCCAGCAGTGAGCGGGGTGGAGATACGCAGTATTTT
CASSERGGDTQYF
>TRBV2|TRBJ1-6|many|-
TGTGCCAGCAGTGAAAGGCAGGGCCGTAATTCACCCCTCCACTTT
CASSERQGRNSPLHF
>TRBV16|TRBJ1-2|-|-
TGTGCCAGCAGTCTTGCGGCGGGGTTGAACTATGGCTACACCTTC
CASSLAAGLNYGYTF
>TRBV2|TRBJ1-2|few|-
TGTGCCAGCAGCCTCGTGAGAAACTATGGCTACACCTTC
CASSLVRNYGYTF
>TRBV12-3/TRBV12-4|TRBJ2-5|-|-
TGTGCCAGCAGCCCTGGGCCCGCCGGGACCCAGTACTTC
CASSPGPAGTQYF
>TRBV7-9|TRBJ2-2|-|-
TGTGCCAGCAGCTTATCGTCCCGGGAGCTGTTTTTT
CASSLSSRELFF
>TRBV6-5|TRBJ1-5|-|-
TGTGCCAGCAGTCAGGACATTTACAATCAGCCCCAGCATTTT
CASSQDIYNQPQHF
>TRBV23-1|TRBJ1-1|-|-
TGCGCCAGCAGTCAGATTCTCCGCATTACCAGGGGCCTAGGTGGAACTGAAGCTTTCTTT
CASSQILRITRGLGGTEAFF
>TRBV12-3/TRBV12-4|TRBJ2-2|-|-
TGTGCCAGCAGTTTACTAACCGGGGAGCTGTTTTTT
CASSLLTGELFF
>TRBV3-1/TRBV3-2|TRBJ2-1|once|TRBD2
TGTGCCAGCAGCCGACTAGCGCTCTCCTACAATGAGCAGTTCTTC
CASSRLALSYNEQFF
>TRBV7-9|TRBJ2-7|few|-
TGTGCCAGCAGTAACCCGGGAACCTACGAGCAGTACTTC
CASSNPGTYEQYF
>TRBV12-5|TRBJ2-3|once|TRBD1
TGTGCTAGTGGTTTGGTACAGGGGGCCACAGATACGCAGTATTTT
CASGLVQGATDTQYF
>TRBV18|TRBJ1-5|-|-
TGTGCCAGCTCACCACCGAGGCGTGGTCGTCAGCCCCAGCATTTT
CASSPPRRGRQPQHF